The rows below give T cell receptor beta chains drawn from one sample of a study of CD4 T cells in relation to SARS-CoV-2 and coronaviruses. Profiling relied on immunoSEQ multiplex PCR, and the TCRdb table lists in-frame clones only, not all of them. The sample contains tens of thousands of clones, 93% of which appear only once. The sequenced material came from naive CD4+ T cells from PBMCs. Receptors were obtained from a human donor in good health. CDR3s include the opening cysteine and the closing phenylalanine or tryptophan. Fields, in order: CDR3 DNA, CDR3 protein, V gene, D gene, J gene. The D gene is left open where the match is weak.

TGCGCCAGCAGCCAAGATATGGGGGGGGGATTCACAGATACGCAGTATTTT | CASSQDMGGGFTDTQYF | TRBV4-3 | TRBD2 | TRBJ2-3
TGTGCCAGCAGCTCGGACGGTTACGAGCAGTACTTC | CASSSDGYEQYF | TRBV7-9 | . | TRBJ2-7
TGTGCCAGCTCACAAAACGCCGGGACAGGGACCTACAATGAGCAGTTCTTC | CASSQNAGTGTYNEQFF | TRBV18 | TRBD1 | TRBJ2-1
TGCGCCAGCAGCCAAGGGAAGGCGAAGGGCTTCTATGGCTACACCTTC | CASSQGKAKGFYGYTF | TRBV4-1 | . | TRBJ1-2
TGTGCCAGCAGCAGGGCTAACTCCTACGAGCAGTACTTC | CASSRANSYEQYF | TRBV7-3 | . | TRBJ2-7
TGCGCCAGCAGCTTGGCCTCTTCAGGGGGGTACGAGCAGTACTTC | CASSLASSGGYEQYF | TRBV5-1 | . | TRBJ2-7
TGCAGTGCTAGTCTCGAAGGGACCTTGTACGAGCAGTACTTC | CSASLEGTLYEQYF | TRBV20-1 | . | TRBJ2-7
TGTGCCAGCTCTCAAGCGGGGAGCTCCTACGAGCAGTACTTC | CASSQAGSSYEQYF | TRBV18 | TRBD2 | TRBJ2-7
TGTGCCAGCAGTAGGGGTGGGCAGGTGAACACTGAAGCTTTCTTT | CASSRGGQVNTEAFF | TRBV28 | . | TRBJ1-1
TGTGCCAGCAGCTTTCGTTTATCTGGGGACCACGAGCAGTACTTC | CASSFRLSGDHEQYF | TRBV5-4 | . | TRBJ2-7